What follows are 10 T cell receptor beta chains derived from one specimen sequenced in a study of T cell clonality in common variable immunodeficiency. Some clones are missing from TCRdb's copy, which holds only in-frame ones; the method was immunoSEQ multiplex PCR. Observed in the sample are 57,000 or so clones, none of them singletons. What was sequenced was peripheral blood mononuclear cells. The receptors originated from a person aged 18 to 75 in good health.

This clone was picked up many times. The missing CDR3 end, 3 residues past where the read stops, is filled in from the germline J gene. This chain joins TRBV20-1 and TRBJ2-2; 9 bases line up with TRBD2. V lost 0 bases, J lost 4 bases, and 6 bases stayed unmatched. Germline values: CDR1 DFQATT, CDR2 SNEGSKA (reference sequence). The CDR3 loop spans 16 amino acids. Incomplete CDR3 DNA: TGCAGTGCTAGAGATGGGCGGGAGGGCCTCACCGGGGAG. This gives the protein CSARDGREGLTGE. The entire CDR3 protein reads CSARDGREGLTGELFF.

In the case of this clone: Coverage ceases 3 residues before the CDR3 finishes, and the germline J gene fills in the end. This chain joins TRBV18 and TRBJ1-5; 7 nucleotides line up with TRBD1. The ends lost 4 bases at V and 4 bases at J; junction bases unmatched: 13. The germline gives CDR1 KGHSH, CDR2 LQKENI. The CDR3 has 17 residues. The CDR3 spells CASSRNEPGQLNQPQHF. The part of the CDR3 DNA that was read is TGTGCCAGCTCACGCAATGAGCCGGGACAGCTAAATCAGCCC.

This clone came up a few times. The read terminates 3 residues ahead of where the CDR3 ends, so the germline J gene completes it. The chain is built from TRBV5-1 and TRBJ2-7, with D maybe TRBD2 (7 bases). The ends were cut back, 6 bases at V and 5 bases at J, with 18 bases in the middle. Looked up from germline, CDR1 is SGHRS and CDR2 is YFSETQ. The CDR3 extends over 14 amino acids. CDR3 DNA (partial): TGCGCCAGCAAAGGTTTACAGGGAGGGCACGAG. Residues: CASKGLQGGHE. Given in full, the CDR3 is CASKGLQGGHEQYF.

This clone came up many times. The read is 3 residues too short to cover the CDR3 end, so that end is filled in from the germline J gene. V and J are TRBV20-1 and TRBJ1-4; D call uncertain. V was trimmed by 5 bases and J by 3 bases, leaving 10 bases between them. The CDR3 consists of 13 residues. Looked up from germline, CDR1 is DFQATT and CDR2 is SNEGSKA (reference sequence). Incomplete CDR3 DNA: TGCAGTGCTCCGAGAGGCTCTAATGAAAAA. Its protein is CSAPRGSNEK. The full CDR3 protein reads CSAPRGSNEKLFF.

This clone was seen at least ten times. The read finishes 3 residues shy of the CDR3 end, and the germline J gene is used to complete it. The rearrangement uses TRBV28 and TRBJ1-5, with 7 positions matching TRBD1. Unmatched junction bases numbered 11, after V lost 11 bases and J lost 4 bases. Germline V gene data show CDR1 as MDHEN and CDR2 as SYDVKM. CDR3 length: 14 amino acids. CDR3 DNA, as far as it was read: TGTGCCTGCAAGGACAGGAGAATGAATCAGCCC. It codes for CACKDRRMNQP. The entire CDR3 sequence reads CACKDRRMNQPQHF.

At least ten counts were recorded for this clone. The missing CDR3 end, 3 residues past where the read stops, is filled in from the germline J gene. The chain employs TRBV2 and TRBJ1-2; D remains unclear. This CDR3 is 13 amino acids long. V dropped 8 bases and J dropped 3 bases, with 13 bases sitting between them. The germline CDR1 and CDR2 sequences are SNHLY and FYNNEI. CDR3 DNA (partial): TGTGCCAGCGGGCATAAAAGTTACTATGGC. It translates to CASGHKSYYG. In full, the CDR3 is CASGHKSYYGYTF.

The table lists this clone with many counts. The sequenced fragment ends 3 residues before the CDR3 boundary, so the rest is inferred from the germline J gene. This chain links TRBV7-2 with TRBJ1-6; TRBD1 agrees at 9 bases. Losses at the gene ends were 5 bases for V and 9 bases for J; bases not matched to a gene: 8. The V gene's germline CDR1 is SGHTA and CDR2 FQGNSA. This CDR3 spans 15 amino acids. Incomplete CDR3 DNA: TGTGCCAGCAGCCGACGGGGACAGGGAAGTTCACCC. It encodes CASSRRGQGSSP. Given in full, the CDR3 is CASSRRGQGSSPLHF. The entire variable domain, with the rest obtained from reference TRBV7-2 and TRBJ1-6, is as follows: GAGVSQSPSNKVTEKGKDVELRCDPISGHTALYWYRQSLGQGLEFLIYFQGNSAPDKSGLPSDRFSAERTGGSVSTLTIQRTQQEDSAVYLCASSRRGQGSSPLHFGNGTRLTVT.

This clone was observed many times. The read stops 3 residues short of the end of the CDR3; the missing end is completed from the germline J gene. Other DNA sequences from this sample encode an identical CDR3 as well. The V gene is TRBV18, the J gene TRBJ1-4; 8 bases agree with TRBD1. The germline V gene encodes CDR1 KGHSH and CDR2 LQKENI. The CDR3 has 16 amino acids. J gave up 3 bases and V 4 bases, and 7 bases lay outside the gene matches. The CDR3 region is CASSRDRGNPNEKLFF. The sequenced part of the CDR3 DNA is TGTGCCAGCTCACGCGACAGGGGAAACCCTAATGAAAAA.

Notes on this clone: The read ends 3 residues before the CDR3 terminus; that terminus is restored from the germline J gene. This chain uses TRBV7-9 with TRBJ2-5, with TRBD1 matching 8 bases. Unmatched junction bases numbered 6, after V lost 7 bases and J lost 5 bases. This CDR3 is 13 amino acids long. CDR1 is SEHNR and CDR2 is FQNEAQ in the germline V gene (reference sequence). The CDR3 spells CASIPRQGETQYF. The DNA read from the CDR3 is TGTGCCAGCATACCCCGACAGGGGGAGACC. Combining the CDR3 with reference TRBV7-9 and TRBJ2-5 gives the whole variable domain DTGVSQNPRHKITKRGQNVTFRCDPISEHNRLYWYRQTLGQGPEFLTYFQNEAQLEKSRLLSDRFSAERPKGSFSTLEIQRTEQGDSAMYLCASIPRQGETQYFGPGTRLLVL.

This clone showed up just a few times. The sequence runs out 3 residues before the end of the CDR3; the remainder is reconstructed from the germline J gene. The chain is built from TRBV20-1 and TRBJ2-3; 14 bases map to TRBD2. The V and J ends lost 7 bases and 8 bases, in that order; junction bases with no gene match: 11. This CDR3 is built from 15 residues. In germline, CDR1 is DFQATT, CDR2 SNEGSKA (reference sequence). The CDR3 loop reads CSGQTSGRAKGTQYF. Incomplete CDR3 DNA: TGCAGTGGTCAGACTAGCGGGAGGGCCAAGGGTACG.